This T cell receptor (beta chain) was retrieved from a study of regulatory T cells in long-lasting Graves disease. Findings of the study overall: Persistent disease preferred TRBV28, TRBJ1-2 and TRBJ2-5; new disease, TRBV20-1 and TRBJ2-1. Whereas approximately 980 public clonotypes were shared by new patients, persistent patients shared more, at 2,741.

Libraries of TCR beta came from iRepertoire HTBI primers plus Arm-PCR of CDR3 regions. TCRdb reprocessed the multiplex PCR reads with MiXCR, giving one entry per CDR3 protein. The sample lists some 250,000 distinct CDR3 sequences, 15% to 20% occurring once. About this clonotype itself: The target antigen is unknown.

Time point indicated: newly diagnosed GD, antithyroid drugs for less than 3 months. After RNA was extracted from PBMCs, the TCR library was made from it. It was an endocrinology department in Xi'an, China, that provided the patients. CDR3 length equals 14 residues. Germline V CDR1 and CDR2: SGDLS, YYNGEE. With 1 base removed from V and 5 bases from J, the gap between germline ends came to 9 bases. In addition, the sample was reused for a study of T cells in Graves' hyperthyroidism and ophthalmopathy.

The sample in question was peripheral blood mononuclear cells (PBMCs), obtained at new diagnosis, from a patient treated with antithyroid drugs. This chain connects TRBV9 to TRBJ2-2; D gene ambiguous. The source of this sequence is a woman in her twenties or thirties with Graves disease. The CDR3 protein is CASSVRRFTGELFF. The CDR3, as DNA: TGTGCCAGCAGCGTAAGGCGGTTTACCGGGGAGCTGTTTTTT.